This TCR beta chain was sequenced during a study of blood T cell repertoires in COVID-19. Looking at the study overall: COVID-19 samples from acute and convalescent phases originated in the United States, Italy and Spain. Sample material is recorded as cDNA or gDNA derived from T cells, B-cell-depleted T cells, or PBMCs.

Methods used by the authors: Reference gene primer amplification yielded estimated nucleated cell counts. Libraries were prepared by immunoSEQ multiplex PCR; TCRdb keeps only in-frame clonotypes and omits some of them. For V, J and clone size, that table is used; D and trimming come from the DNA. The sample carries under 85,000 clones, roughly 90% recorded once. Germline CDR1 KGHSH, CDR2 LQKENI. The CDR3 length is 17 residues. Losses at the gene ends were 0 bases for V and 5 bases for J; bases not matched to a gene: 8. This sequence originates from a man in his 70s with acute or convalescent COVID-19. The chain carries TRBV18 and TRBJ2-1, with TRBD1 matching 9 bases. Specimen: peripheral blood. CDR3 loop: CASSPPWTGDRNNEQFF. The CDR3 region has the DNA TGTGCCAGCTCACCACCGTGGACAGGGGATAGAAACAATGAGCAGTTCTTC.